The entry below gives a single T cell receptor beta chain sequence along with its context. CDR3 length: 14 amino acids. Between the trimmed V and J ends, which lost 3 bases and 1 base, there was a span of 7 bases. Germline CDR1 reads LNHDA; CDR2 reads SQIVND (reference sequence). 13 Jbeta primers and 60 Vbeta primers were used for the PCR. Libraries were prepared by immunoSEQ multiplex PCR; TCRdb keeps only in-frame clonotypes and omits some of them. The sample contains around 190,000 clones, about three quarters of which appear only once. This sample was included in a study of cytomegalovirus exposure and HLA in healthy donors.

The chain links TRBV19 to TRBJ1-3; unclear D gene. The sequenced sample was PBMCs. The clonotype originates from a woman aged 40 to 50 in good health and CMV-seronegative. In DNA, the CDR3 is TGTGCCAGTAGTATTGGGAGTTCTGGAAACACCATATATTTT. Translation gives CASSIGSSGNTIYF.